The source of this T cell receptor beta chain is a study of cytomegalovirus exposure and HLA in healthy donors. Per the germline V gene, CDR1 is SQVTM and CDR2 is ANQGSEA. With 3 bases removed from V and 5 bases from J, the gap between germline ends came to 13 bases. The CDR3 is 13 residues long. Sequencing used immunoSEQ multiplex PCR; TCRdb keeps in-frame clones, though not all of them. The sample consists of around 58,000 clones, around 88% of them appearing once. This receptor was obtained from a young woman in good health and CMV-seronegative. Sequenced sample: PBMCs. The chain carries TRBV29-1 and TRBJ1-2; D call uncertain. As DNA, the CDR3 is TGCAGCGTTGATAGTCAGGCCCTTTATGGCTACACCTTC. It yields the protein CSVDSQALYGYTF.